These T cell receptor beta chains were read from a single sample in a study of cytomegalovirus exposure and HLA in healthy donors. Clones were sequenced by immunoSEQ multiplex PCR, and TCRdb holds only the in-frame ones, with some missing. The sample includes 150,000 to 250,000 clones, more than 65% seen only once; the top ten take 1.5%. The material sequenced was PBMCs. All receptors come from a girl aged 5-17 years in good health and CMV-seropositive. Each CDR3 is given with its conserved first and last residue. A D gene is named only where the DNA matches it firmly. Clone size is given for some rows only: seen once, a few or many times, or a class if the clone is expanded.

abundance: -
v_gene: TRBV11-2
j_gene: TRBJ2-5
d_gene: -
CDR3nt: TGTGCCAGCAGCTCGTTGGAGAAAGATCAGTTTTACCAAGAGACCCAGTACTTC
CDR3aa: CASSSLEKDQFYQETQYF

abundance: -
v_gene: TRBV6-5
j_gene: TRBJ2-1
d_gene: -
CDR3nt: TGTGCCAGCAGTTACTCTTCGGGGGCCTACAATGAGCAGTTCTTC
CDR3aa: CASSYSSGAYNEQFF

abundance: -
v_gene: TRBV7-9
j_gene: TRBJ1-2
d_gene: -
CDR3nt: TGTGCCAGCAGCCATGGGGGGACTTCCACGTATGGCTACACCTTC
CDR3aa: CASSHGGTSTYGYTF

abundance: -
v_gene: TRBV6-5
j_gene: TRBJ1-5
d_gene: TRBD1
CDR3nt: TGTGCCAGCAGTTACCCTTTGGACAGGGGGTATCAGCCCCAGCATTTT
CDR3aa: CASSYPLDRGYQPQHF

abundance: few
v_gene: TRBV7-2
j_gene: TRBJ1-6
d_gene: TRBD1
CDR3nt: TGTGCCAGCAGACTGGGACAGGGCGAATATAATTCACCCCTCCACTTT
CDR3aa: CASRLGQGEYNSPLHF

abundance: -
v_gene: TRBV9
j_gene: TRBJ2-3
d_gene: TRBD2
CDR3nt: TGTGCCAGCAGCGCCAGCGGGGGATTCACAGATACGCAGTATTTT
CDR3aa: CASSASGGFTDTQYF

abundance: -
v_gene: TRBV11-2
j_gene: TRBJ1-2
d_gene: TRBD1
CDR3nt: TGTGCCAGCAGCCCCTTTAAGGGGGCGGGAGGCTACACCTTC
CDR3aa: CASSPFKGAGGYTF

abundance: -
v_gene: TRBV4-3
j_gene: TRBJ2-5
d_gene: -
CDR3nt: TGCGCCAGCAGCCAACGGCAGGGTTCTCGGGAGACCCAGTACTTC
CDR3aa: CASSQRQGSRETQYF

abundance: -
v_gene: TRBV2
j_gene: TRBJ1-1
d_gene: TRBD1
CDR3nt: TGTGCCAGCGGAGACGGGACAGTAATGAACACTGAAGCTTTCTTT
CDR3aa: CASGDGTVMNTEAFF

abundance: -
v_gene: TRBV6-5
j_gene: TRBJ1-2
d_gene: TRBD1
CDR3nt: TGCGCCAGCAGTTTCCTGACAGGGATCGGCTATGGCTACACCTTC
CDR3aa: CASSFLTGIGYGYTF

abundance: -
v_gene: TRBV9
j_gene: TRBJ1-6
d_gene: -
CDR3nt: TGTGCCAGCAGCGTAGCTCCCCACGGGGAGTCACCCCTCCACTTT
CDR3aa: CASSVAPHGESPLHF

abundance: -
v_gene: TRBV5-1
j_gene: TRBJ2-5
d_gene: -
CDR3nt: TGCGCCAGCAGCTTACAGGGTCTCCAAGAGACCCAGTACTTC
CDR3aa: CASSLQGLQETQYF

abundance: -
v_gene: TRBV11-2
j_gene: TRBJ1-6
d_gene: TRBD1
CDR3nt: TGTGCCACGGGGACAGGGAACTATAATTCACCCCTCCACTTT
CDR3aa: CATGTGNYNSPLHF

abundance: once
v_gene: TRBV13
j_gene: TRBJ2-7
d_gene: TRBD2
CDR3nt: TGTGCCAGCAGCCCCGATTCAGCGGGGAAGTCCGAGCAGTACTTC
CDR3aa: CASSPDSAGKSEQYF

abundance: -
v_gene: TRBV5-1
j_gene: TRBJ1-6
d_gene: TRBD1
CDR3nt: TGCGCCAGCAGCTTGGCAGGGGGCTACTCACCCCTCCACTTT
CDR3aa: CASSLAGGYSPLHF

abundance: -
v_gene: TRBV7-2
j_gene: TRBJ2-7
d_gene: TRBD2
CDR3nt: TGTGCCAGCAGTGAAGCGGGGTACACCTACGAGCAGTACTTC
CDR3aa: CASSEAGYTYEQYF

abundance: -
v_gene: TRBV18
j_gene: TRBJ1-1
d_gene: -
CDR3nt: TGTGCCAGCTCACCATTGGAGGGAATGAACACTGAAGCTTTCTTT
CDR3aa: CASSPLEGMNTEAFF

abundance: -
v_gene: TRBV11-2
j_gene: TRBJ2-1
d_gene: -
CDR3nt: TGTGCCAGCAGCTTCAGGACAGCATTCAATGAGCAGTTCTTC
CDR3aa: CASSFRTAFNEQFF

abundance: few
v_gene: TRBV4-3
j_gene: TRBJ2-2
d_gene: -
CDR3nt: TGCGCCAGCAGCCGAGGGGGGGGGTACACCGGGGAGCTGTTTTTT
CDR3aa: CASSRGGGYTGELFF

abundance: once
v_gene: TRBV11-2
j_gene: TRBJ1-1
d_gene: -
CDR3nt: TGTGCCAGCTCTAGGGGGGGGACTGAAGCTTTCTTT
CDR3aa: CASSRGGTEAFF

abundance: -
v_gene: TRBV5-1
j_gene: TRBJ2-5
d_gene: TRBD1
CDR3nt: TGCGCCAGCAGCCGACGACAGGGGGCAGAGACCCAGTACTTC
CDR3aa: CASSRRQGAETQYF

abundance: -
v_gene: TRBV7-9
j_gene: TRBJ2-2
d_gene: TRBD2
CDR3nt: TGTGCCAGCAGTTCCTACCGGGGGGGCACCGGGGAGCTGTTTTTT
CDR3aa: CASSSYRGGTGELFF

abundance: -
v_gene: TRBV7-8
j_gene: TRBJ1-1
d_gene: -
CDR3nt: TGTGCCAGCAGCTTTGGGCCAATGAACACTGAAGCTTTCTTT
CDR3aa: CASSFGPMNTEAFF

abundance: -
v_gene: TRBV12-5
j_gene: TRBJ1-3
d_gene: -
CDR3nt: TGTGCTAGTGGTTTCCCGGTTGAGGGTCAAATATCTGGAAACACCATATATTTT
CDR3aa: CASGFPVEGQISGNTIYF

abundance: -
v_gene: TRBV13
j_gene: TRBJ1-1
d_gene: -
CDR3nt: TGTGCCAGCAGCTTAGGACAGAACACTGAAGCTTTCTTT
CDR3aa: CASSLGQNTEAFF

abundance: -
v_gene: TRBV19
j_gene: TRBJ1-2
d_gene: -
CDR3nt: TGTGCCAGTAGTTCCACAGGGAAGAGTGGCTACACCTTC
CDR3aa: CASSSTGKSGYTF

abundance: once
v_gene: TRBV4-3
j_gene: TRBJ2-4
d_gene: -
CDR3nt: TGCGCCAGCAGCCAAGCTCGACTAGGTGTGAACATTCAGTACTTC
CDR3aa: CASSQARLGVNIQYF